This T cell receptor beta chain is drawn from a study of OX40 agonist ivuxolimab in advanced cancers. Germline V gene sequence: CDR1 SGHDT, CDR2 YYEEEE. V lost 3 bases, J lost 6 bases, and 9 bases stayed unmatched. The CDR3 totals 15 residues. The repertoire was sequenced with immunoSEQ multiplex PCR; TCRdb's copy has only in-frame clones and lacks some. Counted here are some 77,000 clones, over 75% occurring once; the ten biggest clones make up roughly 5.8%. The starting material was CD4+ or CD8+ T cells sorted from blood, obtained in a trial of the OX40 agonist ivuxolimab. This chain uses TRBV5-6 with TRBJ2-1; 7 bases align to TRBD2. This TCR came from an adult with an advanced solid tumor such as melanoma, head and neck, liver or kidney cancer. The CDR3 is CASSSDAGGSNEQFF. CDR3 nucleotide sequence: TGTGCCAGCAGCTCCGATGCCGGGGGGTCCAATGAGCAGTTCTTC.